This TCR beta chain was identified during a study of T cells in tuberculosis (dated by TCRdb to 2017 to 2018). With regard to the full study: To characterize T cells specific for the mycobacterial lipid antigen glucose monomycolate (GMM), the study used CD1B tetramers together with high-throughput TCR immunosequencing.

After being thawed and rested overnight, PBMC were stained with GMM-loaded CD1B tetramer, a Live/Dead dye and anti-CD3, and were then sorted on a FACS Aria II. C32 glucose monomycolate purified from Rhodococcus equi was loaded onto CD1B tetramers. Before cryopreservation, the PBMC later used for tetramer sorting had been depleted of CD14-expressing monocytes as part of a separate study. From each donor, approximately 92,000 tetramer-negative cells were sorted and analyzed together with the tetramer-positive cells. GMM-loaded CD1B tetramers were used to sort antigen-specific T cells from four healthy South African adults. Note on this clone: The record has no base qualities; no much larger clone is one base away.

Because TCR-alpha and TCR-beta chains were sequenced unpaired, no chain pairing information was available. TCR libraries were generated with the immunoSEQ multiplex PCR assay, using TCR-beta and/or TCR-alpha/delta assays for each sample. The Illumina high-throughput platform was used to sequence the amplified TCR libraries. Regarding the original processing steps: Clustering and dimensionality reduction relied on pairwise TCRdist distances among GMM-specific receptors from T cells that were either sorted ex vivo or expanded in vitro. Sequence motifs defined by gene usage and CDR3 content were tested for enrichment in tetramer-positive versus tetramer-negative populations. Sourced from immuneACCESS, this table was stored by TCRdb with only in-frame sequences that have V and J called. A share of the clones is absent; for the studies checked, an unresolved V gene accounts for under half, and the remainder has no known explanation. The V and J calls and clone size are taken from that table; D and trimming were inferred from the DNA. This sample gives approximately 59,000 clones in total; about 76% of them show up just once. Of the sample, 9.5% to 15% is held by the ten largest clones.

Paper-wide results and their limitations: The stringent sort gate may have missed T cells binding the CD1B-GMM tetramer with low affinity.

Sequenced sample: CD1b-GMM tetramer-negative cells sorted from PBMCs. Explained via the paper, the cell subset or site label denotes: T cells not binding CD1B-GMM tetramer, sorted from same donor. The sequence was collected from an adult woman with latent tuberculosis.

The DNA sequence is TGTGCCAGCAGTCCTGATTTTCAGGACAGGGGATATCGTCAGCCCCAGCATTTT. Its coded protein is CASSPDFQDRGYRQPQHF. The rearrangement combines TRBV28 with TRBJ1-5; TRBD1 aligns with 9 central bases. The CDR3 covers 18 residues, taking in both the cysteine and the phenylalanine. Solely the CDR3 DNA is kept, with 54 bases framed from the first base. According to the germline V gene, CDR1 reads MDHEN and CDR2 reads SYDVKM. Trimming leaves V shorter by 5 bases and J shorter by 6 bases, with the junction holding 17 bases beyond the gene matches.